Sequencing of this T cell receptor (beta chain) was carried out in a study of neurological immune-mediated disorders. This clonotype was seen ten or more times. TCRdb called the 5' RACE reads again in MiXCR, with one record for every CDR3 protein. The data show about 59,000 distinct CDR3 sequences, with 10% to 15% seen just once and roughly 10% held by the top ten. CDR1 and CDR2 from the germline V gene are DFQATT and SNEGSKA (reference sequence). This CDR3 comprises 15 residues. The V segment lost 0 bases and the J segment 3 bases; nucleotides outside the gene matches: 7. Sequenced sample: PBMCs. V is TRBV20-1 and J is TRBJ2-5; 7 nucleotides agree with TRBD2. The sequence came from a woman aged 55-70 years with HTLV-1-associated myelopathy (HAM/TSP). The CDR3 loop reads CSARDASSGKETQYF. Here the CDR3 DNA reads TGCAGTGCTAGAGATGCATCTAGCGGAAAAGAGACCCAGTACTTC.